Included here is one T cell receptor beta chain sequence, with context. Its antigen is currently unknown. The data were produced by immunoSEQ multiplex PCR, yet TCRdb's version contains in-frame clones alone and is incomplete. Among about 110,000 clones, roughly nine tenths were seen once, and the ten largest hold roughly two fifths. The data derive from a study of T cell responses to AZD1222 COVID-19 vaccine. Study conclusions and caveats: Spike-specific TCR breadth and depth both grew after two AZD1222 doses. Donors were mostly white British, more females; clonal diversity possibly underestimated.

Germline CDR1 KGHSH, CDR2 LQKENI. The CDR3 covers 14 residues. V lost 6 bases and J lost 4; bases outside the gene matches: 5. This chain connects TRBV18 to TRBJ1-4, with 7 bases aligning to TRBD1. The sample in question was peripheral blood, obtained 28 days after the second AZD1222 dose. The TCR originated in an adult who received the AZD1222 COVID-19 vaccine. CDR3 DNA: TGTGCCAGCTCGGAGACAGGGCGTAATGAAAAACTGTTTTTT. Its protein is CASSETGRNEKLFF.